These 22 T cell receptor beta chains originate from one sample sequenced in a study of OX40 agonist ivuxolimab in advanced cancers. Only in-frame clones appear in the TCRdb table, and some are missing; sequencing was by immunoSEQ multiplex PCR. This table has some 86,000 clones, about 94% appearing once. This specimen was CD4+ or CD8+ T cells sorted from blood, taken in a trial of the OX40 agonist ivuxolimab. The receptors come from an adult with an advanced solid tumor such as melanoma, head and neck, liver or kidney cancer.

This sequence joins TRBV28 and TRBJ2-1, with D possibly matching TRBD1 (5 bases). The CDR3 is 11 amino acids. V gave up 5 bases and J gave up 9 bases, with 8 bases separating them. In germline, CDR1 is MDHEN, CDR2 SYDVKM. The CDR3 here is CASSPRVEQFF. DNA of the CDR3: TGTGCCAGCAGTCCCAGGGTTGAGCAGTTCTTC.

A single count supports this clone. This chain links TRBV11-2 with TRBJ1-1; D is undetermined. Trimming removed 6 bases from V and 5 bases from J, with 16 bases in between. The CDR3 sequence is 14 residues long. Germline loops: CDR1 SGHAT, CDR2 FQNNGV. The CDR3 loop reads CASRPASTGTEAFF. The CDR3 DNA is TGTGCCAGCAGACCCGCGTCGACCGGGACTGAAGCTTTCTTT.

The chain carries TRBV4-1 and TRBJ2-7; perhaps TRBD1 as D (6 bases). This CDR3 spans 15 amino acids. The V and J ends lost 1 base and 0 bases respectively, with 10 bases between them. From germline, CDR1 is MGHRA and CDR2 YSYEKL. CDR3 sequence reads: CASSQVGDNSYEQYF. The CDR3 region has the DNA TGCGCCAGCAGCCAAGTCGGGGACAACTCCTACGAGCAGTACTTC.

The count of this clone is one. The chain employs TRBV7-4 and TRBJ2-7; 8 bases are shared with TRBD1. This CDR3 has 20 amino acids. Germline V CDR1 and CDR2: SGHVT, SQSDAQ. V gave up 9 bases and J gave up 3 bases; unmatched junction bases: 28. CDR3 sequence: CARARRCGQGGLRVIYEQYF. The CDR3 DNA reads as TGTGCCAGAGCCCGTCGATGCGGACAGGGTGGGTTAAGGGTGATCTACGAGCAGTACTTC.

The V gene is TRBV27, the J gene TRBJ2-1, with D possibly matching TRBD1 (5 bases). Trimming cost V 4 bases and J 4 bases, with 17 bases left between them. CDR3 size: 16 residues. CDR1 and CDR2 from the germline V gene are MNHEY and SMNVEV (reference sequence). In nucleotides, the CDR3 is TGTGCCAGCAGTTCGCCTTCAGGGTCACCATACAATGAGCAGTTCTTC. It translates to CASSSPSGSPYNEQFF.

V gene TRBV7-9 combines with J gene TRBJ1-1; no firm D call. V dropped 7 bases and J dropped 0 bases, with 12 bases sitting between them. The CDR3 spans 14 residues. Germline V gene sequence: CDR1 SEHNR, CDR2 FQNEAQ (reference sequence). DNA for the CDR3: TGTGCCAGCACCGCCATCTTGTTGAACACTGAAGCTTTCTTT. Translating it yields CASTAILLNTEAFF.

The chain couples TRBV5-4 to TRBJ1-1; TRBD1 matches 10 bases. This CDR3 has 16 amino acids. CDR1 and CDR2 (germline): SGHNT, YYREEE (reference sequence). With V trimmed by 3 bases and J by 1 base, 6 bases remained unmatched. CDR3 region: CASSSGQGVPNTEAFF. The CDR3 DNA is TGTGCCAGCAGCTCTGGACAGGGGGTCCCGAACACTGAAGCTTTCTTT.

V gene TRBV30 combines with J gene TRBJ2-7; D remains ambiguous. Germline-derived CDR1 and CDR2 are GTSNPN and SVGIG (reference sequence). The V end lost 2 bases, the J end lost 6 bases, and 14 bases lay between the germline ends. The CDR3 spans 13 residues. CDR3 amino acids: CAWSYSSPREQYF. The CDR3 bases are TGTGCCTGGAGTTACTCGTCTCCCCGCGAGCAGTACTTC. Full variable domain (remainder filled in from reference TRBV30 and TRBJ2-7): SQTIHQWPATLVQPVGSPLSLECTVEGTSNPNLYWYRQAAGRGLQLLFYSVGIGQISSEVPQNLSASRPQDRQFILSSKKLLLSDSGFYLCAWSYSSPREQYFGPGTRLTVT.

This rearrangement joins TRBV7-9 to TRBJ1-2; D perhaps matches TRBD1 (6 bases). The CDR3 consists of 13 residues. Germline V gene data show CDR1 as SEHNR and CDR2 as FQNEAQ (reference sequence). V was clipped by 6 bases and J by 4 bases, with 12 bases between them. CDR3 loop: CASRAGHLYGYTF. The DNA for the CDR3 is TGTGCCAGCAGGGCGGGACACCTCTATGGCTACACCTTC.

This chain joins TRBV27 and TRBJ2-2; 11 bases fit TRBD1. After removal of 0 bases from V and 7 bases from J, the junction contained 1 base not matched to a gene. The CDR3 spans 15 residues. Per the germline V gene, CDR1 is MNHEY and CDR2 is SMNVEV (reference sequence). CDR3 sequence (DNA): TGTGCCAGCAGTTTATCGGGACAGGGGGTCGGGGAGCTGTTTTTT. This gives the protein CASSLSGQGVGELFF.

The rearrangement links TRBV7-2 to TRBJ2-7; D not certain. The CDR3 covers 15 residues. The germline CDR1 and CDR2 sequences are SGHTA and FQGNSA. V shed 5 bases and J shed 3 bases, with 17 bases lying between them. Here the CDR3 DNA reads TGTGCCAGCAGCACATCGGGCAGCCTTCTCTACGAGCAGTACTTC. Translated: CASSTSGSLLYEQYF.

A single count supports this clone. The CDR3 region is CASSLAGAVYNEQFF. The CDR3, as DNA: TGCGCCAGCAGCTTGGCCGGGGCAGTTTACAATGAGCAGTTCTTC. The V gene is TRBV5-1, the J gene TRBJ2-1, with D possibly called TRBD1 or TRBD2 (5 bases each). V was cut by 0 bases and J by 4 bases, with 11 bases left in between. The CDR3 consists of 15 residues. Germline-derived CDR1 and CDR2 are SGHRS and YFSETQ. The variable domain in full, with the rest retrieved from reference TRBV5-1 and TRBJ2-1, is KAGVTQTPRYLIKTRGQQVTLSCSPISGHRSVSWYQQTPGQGLQFLFEYFSETQRNKGNFPGRFSGRQFSNSRSEMNVSTLELGDSALYLCASSLAGAVYNEQFFGPGTRLTVL.

V is TRBV11-3 and J is TRBJ2-3; 11 bases fit TRBD2. The CDR3 is 16 residues long. Germline V CDR1 and CDR2: SGHNT, YENEEA. V shed 5 bases, J shed 0 bases, and the junction held 4 bases outside the gene matches. CDR3 sequence (DNA): TGTGCCAGCAGCCTGTGGACTAGCGGGAGCACAGATACGCAGTATTTT. It translates to CASSLWTSGSTDTQYF.

This clone occurred once. V and J are TRBV11-1 and TRBJ2-1, with D possibly being TRBD2 (5 bases). The length of the CDR3 is 17 residues. Per germline, CDR1 SGHAT and CDR2 FQDESV (reference sequence). V lost 4 bases and J 3 bases, leaving 19 bases between the germline ends. The CDR3 region has the DNA TGTGCCAGCAGCTATCCCGGTGAGGGCCCCGTCTACAATGAGCAGTTCTTC. The encoded protein is CASSYPGEGPVYNEQFF.

This sequence joins TRBV6-4 and TRBJ2-7, with D perhaps TRBD1 or TRBD2 (5 bases each). V dropped 0 bases and J dropped 5 bases, with 14 bases sitting between them. The CDR3 spans 15 residues. The germline V gene has CDR1 MRHNA and CDR2 SNTAGT. The CDR3 sequence: CASSDSSQGVNEQYF. The CDR3, as DNA: TGTGCCAGCAGTGACTCGAGCCAGGGAGTCAACGAGCAGTACTTC.

The chain couples TRBV6-1 to TRBJ1-5; 10 bases match TRBD1. The CDR3 runs 16 residues. From germline, CDR1 is MNHNS and CDR2 SASEGT. Germline trimming cut 1 base from V and 4 bases from J; bases unmatched to any gene: 4. Here the CDR3 DNA reads TGTGCCAGCAGTGAAGTGAGGGGACAGGGGAATCAGCCCCAGCATTTT. The encoded protein is CASSEVRGQGNQPQHF.

The gene calls are TRBV4-1 and TRBJ2-1; the D gene could be TRBD1 or TRBD2 (5 bases each). The CDR3 is 15 amino acids. Per the germline V gene, CDR1 is MGHRA and CDR2 is YSYEKL. Deletions cut 3 bases from V and 12 bases from J, with 21 bases between. Written as DNA, the CDR3 is TGCGCCAGCAGCCATCAGAGCGGCATCAGGGTGGGGCAGTTCTTC. Protein product: CASSHQSGIRVGQFF.

The V gene is TRBV10-2, the J gene TRBJ1-1; 8 positions agree with TRBD1. The CDR3 runs 12 residues. From germline, CDR1 is WSHSY and CDR2 SAAADI. Trimming took 7 bases from V and 6 from J; bases not matched to a gene: 4. CDR3 residues: CASNPGGPEAFF. CDR3 bases: TGCGCCAGCAACCCAGGGGGCCCTGAAGCTTTCTTT.

The chain recombines TRBV30 with TRBJ2-3, with D hard to call. In germline, CDR1 is GTSNPN, CDR2 SVGIG (reference sequence). The CDR3 extends over 13 amino acids. Trimming cost V 2 bases and J 4 bases, with 10 bases left between them. The CDR3 is CAWSTVGSDTQYF. DNA for the CDR3: TGTGCCTGGAGTACAGTGGGGTCAGATACGCAGTATTTT.

This chain links TRBV19 with TRBJ2-2; D may match TRBD1 or TRBD2 (6 bases each). CDR1 and CDR2 (germline): LNHDA, SQIVND (reference sequence). V was pared by 5 bases and J by 7 bases, with 11 bases between. The CDR3 runs 13 residues. CDR3 sequence: CASSDGGLGELFF. CDR3 sequence (DNA): TGTGCCAGTAGTGATGGGGGGCTCGGGGAGCTGTTTTTT.

With respect to this clone: This same CDR3 is encoded by further DNA sequences in the sample. The V call is TRBV27, the J call TRBJ1-5; D gene ambiguous. The CDR3 is made up of 13 amino acids. Germline CDR1 reads MNHEY; CDR2 reads SMNVEV (reference sequence). Trimming shortened V by 0 bases and J by 0 bases, and 0 bases separated the two germline ends. CDR3 bases: TGTGCCAGCAGTTTATCTAGCAATCAGCCCCAGCATTTT. Translating it yields CASSLSSNQPQHF.

V gene TRBV19 combines with J gene TRBJ1-1; D unclear. The CDR3 runs to 11 residues. V was trimmed by 7 bases and J by 7 bases, leaving 10 bases between them. Germline lookup yields CDR1 LNHDA and CDR2 SQIVND (reference sequence). CDR3 sequence (DNA): TGTGCCAGTAATTCGGGATTTGAAGCTTTCTTT. Amino acids: CASNSGFEAFF.